Each of the 28 T cell receptor beta chains below was sequenced from the same sample in a study of neurological immune-mediated disorders. TCRdb re-called the 5' RACE reads through MiXCR, storing one row per CDR3 protein. The table has around 30,000 distinct CDR3 sequences, approximately 4% seen once; the top ten hold 25%. The sequencing input was CD4+ T cells from blood. Every receptor here comes from a woman in her forties in good health.

This clonotype was seen ten or more times. CDR3 sequence: CASSFLSGGAEDEQFF. For the CDR3, the DNA is TGTGCCAGCAGCTTCTTGTCGGGGGGGGCCGAGGATGAGCAGTTCTTC. This rearrangement joins TRBV5-6 to TRBJ2-1, with 8 positions matching TRBD2. CDR1 and CDR2 (germline): SGHDT, YYEEEE. The CDR3 runs to 16 residues. V shed 2 bases and J 8 bases; nucleotides not matched to a gene: 12.

This clonotype was recorded at least ten times. This chain uses TRBV5-1 with TRBJ2-3, with 7 positions matching TRBD1. The CDR3 has 14 amino acids. V shed 2 bases, J shed 3 bases, and the junction held 3 bases outside the gene matches. CDR1 and CDR2 from the germline V gene are SGHRS and YFSETQ. The CDR3 DNA follows: TGCGCCAGCAGCTTCTCCAGGGGGACAGATACGCAGTATTTT. Translation gives CASSFSRGTDTQYF.

By share, this clonotype ranks as medium-sized (0.01 to 0.1%). The V call is TRBV7-8, the J call TRBJ2-2; possibly TRBD2 for D (5 bases). The V and J ends lost 3 bases and 6 bases respectively, with 11 bases between them. The CDR3 is made up of 14 amino acids. Germline CDR1 reads SGHVS; CDR2 reads FQNEAQ. DNA of the CDR3: TGTGCCAGCAGCTTCTTTGGGAGCGCCGGGGAGCTGTTTTTT. Its protein is CASSFFGSAGELFF.

This clonotype was recorded many times. The rearrangement uses TRBV6-5 and TRBJ1-6; D not resolved. Germline V gene sequence: CDR1 MNHEY, CDR2 SVGAGI. V was trimmed by 5 bases and J by 8 bases, leaving 13 bases between them. The CDR3 has 14 amino acids. CDR3 nucleotide sequence: TGTGCCAGCAGTCCCGGGTCAAATTATTCACCCCTCCACTTT. Amino acids: CASSPGSNYSPLHF.

This clonotype was seen repeatedly, ten times or more. The chain is built from TRBV12-3 or TRBV12-4 and TRBJ1-1; D uncertain. This CDR3 is built from 12 residues. Trimming took off 5 bases at V and 11 bases at J, with 15 bases between the two ends. The CDR3 sequence is CASSLGSLRAFF. The CDR3 nucleotides are TGTGCCAGCAGTCTCGGGAGCCTGAGGGCTTTCTTT.

In its sample, this clonotype was seen many times. The chain carries TRBV5-6 and TRBJ2-1, with D perhaps matching TRBD2 (6 bases). Germline V CDR1 and CDR2: SGHDT, YYEEEE. V shed 4 bases and J shed 12 bases, with 11 bases lying between them. CDR3 length: 11 residues. CDR3 DNA: TGTGCCAGCAGCGGAACTAGCCCGCAGTTCTTC. It translates to CASSGTSPQFF.

In this sample, this clonotype turned up a few times. The chain joins TRBV2 to TRBJ1-2; D not certain. CDR1 and CDR2 from the germline V gene are SNHLY and FYNNEI. Trimming pared 1 base from V and 5 bases from J, leaving 2 bases between. The CDR3 has 11 residues. The CDR3 region is CASSEGYGYTF. For the CDR3, the DNA is TGTGCCAGCAGTGAAGGGTATGGCTACACCTTC.

This clonotype has at least ten counts. The chain couples TRBV28 to TRBJ1-3; tentative D call: TRBD1 (5 bases). CDR1 MDHEN and CDR2 SYDVKM come from the germline V gene. Trimming took 2 bases from V and 4 from J, leaving 18 bases between them. The CDR3 is made up of 17 amino acids. This CDR3 reads CASSLPPRVGRGNTIYF. The CDR3 DNA reads TGTGCCAGCAGTTTACCACCCAGGGTGGGAAGAGGAAACACCATATATTTT.

The chain couples TRBV9 to TRBJ2-7; 7 bases are a match to TRBD2. CDR1 and CDR2 (germline): SGDLS, YYNGEE. After removal of 2 bases from V and 3 bases from J, the junction contained 8 bases not matched to a gene. The CDR3 has 15 amino acids. CDR3 loop: CASSVGAGSNYEQYF. CDR3 nucleotide sequence: TGTGCCAGCAGCGTGGGAGCGGGAAGCAACTACGAGCAGTACTTC.

Many counts were recorded for this clonotype. The V call is TRBV28, the J call TRBJ1-5; D not certain. V shed 7 bases and J shed 2 bases, with 6 bases lying between them. The length of the CDR3 is 12 residues. Germline CDR1 MDHEN, CDR2 SYDVKM. CDR3 loop: CASTVGNQPQHF. CDR3 in DNA: TGTGCCAGCACGGTGGGCAATCAGCCCCAGCATTTT. The full variable domain, in which reference TRBV28 and TRBJ1-5 provide the parts outside the CDR3, is DVKVTQSSRYLVKRTGEKVFLECVQDMDHENMFWYRQDPGLGLRLIYFSYDVKMKEKGDIPEGYSVSREKKERFSLILESASTNQTSMYLCASTVGNQPQHFGDGTRLSIL.

This clonotype was observed at least ten times. This chain links TRBV5-1 with TRBJ2-1, with D uncertain. Trimming took 0 bases from V and 7 from J, leaving 14 bases between them. Looked up from germline, CDR1 is SGHRS and CDR2 is YFSETQ. There are 15 residues in the CDR3. The CDR3 nucleotides are TGCGCCAGCAGCTTGGACAGACCTTCTTGGAATGAGCAGTTCTTC. It codes for CASSLDRPSWNEQFF.

This clonotype was counted ten times or more. This rearrangement joins TRBV6-1 to TRBJ1-3; 11 bases map to TRBD1. Germline trimming cut 9 bases from V and 1 base from J; bases unmatched to any gene: 14. The V gene's germline CDR1 is MNHNS and CDR2 SASEGT. This CDR3 comprises 18 residues. This chain's CDR3 is CASKPGQGVVSSGNTIYF. In DNA, the CDR3 is TGTGCCAGTAAGCCGGGACAGGGGGTTGTCTCTTCTGGAAACACCATATATTTT.

This clonotype occurred many times. The chain uses TRBV4-1 and TRBJ1-5; tentatively, D is TRBD1 (5 bases). CDR1 MGHRA and CDR2 YSYEKL come from the germline V gene. CDR3 size: 14 residues. The V end lost 6 bases, the J end lost 3 bases, and 12 bases lay between the germline ends. CDR3 in amino acids: CASRQPGANQPQHF. CDR3 in DNA: TGCGCCAGCAGACAACCCGGGGCCAATCAGCCCCAGCATTTT.

This clonotype was detected ten times or more. The chain joins TRBV6-1 to TRBJ1-5; 9 bases agree with TRBD1. The CDR3 contains 14 residues. Germline-derived CDR1 and CDR2 are MNHNS and SASEGT. Trimming removed 6 bases from V and 4 bases from J; junction bases left unmatched: 4. CDR3 nucleotide sequence: TGTGCCAGCAGAACGACAGGGGGTAATCAGCCCCAGCATTTT. Encoded protein: CASRTTGGNQPQHF.

This clonotype was picked up many times. V gene TRBV28 combines with J gene TRBJ2-2, with D tentatively TRBD2 (6 bases). The CDR3 is 17 amino acids. V was trimmed by 4 bases and J by 5 bases, leaving 20 bases between them. Germline V CDR1 and CDR2: MDHEN, SYDVKM. CDR3: CASSSIAERFLTGELFF. CDR3 nucleotide sequence: TGTGCCAGCAGTTCTATAGCGGAACGGTTTCTAACCGGGGAGCTGTTTTTT. Full variable domain (remainder filled in from reference TRBV28 and TRBJ2-2): DVKVTQSSRYLVKRTGEKVFLECVQDMDHENMFWYRQDPGLGLRLIYFSYDVKMKEKGDIPEGYSVSREKKERFSLILESASTNQTSMYLCASSSIAERFLTGELFFGEGSRLTVL.

This clonotype was picked up many times. The V gene is TRBV6-5, the J gene TRBJ1-1; possibly TRBD1 for D (6 bases). Germline loops: CDR1 MNHEY, CDR2 SVGAGI. The CDR3 is 13 amino acids. Trimming took off 5 bases at V and 5 bases at J, with 12 bases between the two ends. Here the CDR3 DNA reads TGTGCCAGCAGTCGACAGGTTTTTACTGAAGCTTTCTTT. Protein sequence: CASSRQVFTEAFF.

This clonotype was observed many times. V and J are TRBV29-1 and TRBJ2-4, with unresolved D. The CDR3 length is 11 residues. Looked up from germline, CDR1 is SQVTM and CDR2 is ANQGSEA. V dropped 6 bases and J dropped 5 bases, with 8 bases sitting between them. As DNA, the CDR3 is TGCAGCGTGCGGATTCAAAACATTCAGTACTTC. Protein product: CSVRIQNIQYF. Based on the CDR3 plus reference TRBV29-1 and TRBJ2-4, the full variable domain is SAVISQKPSRDICQRGTSLTIQCQVDSQVTMMFWYRQQPGQSLTLIATANQGSEATYESGFVIDKFPISRPNLTFSTLTVSNMSPEDSSIYLCSVRIQNIQYFGAGTRLSVL.

Many counts were recorded for this clonotype. This rearrangement joins TRBV2 to TRBJ1-1; no clear D gene. Trimming left V 7 bases short and J 2 bases short, with 11 bases between. Germline V gives CDR1 SNHLY, CDR2 FYNNEI. The CDR3 totals 13 residues. DNA of the CDR3: TGTGCCAGCACCCCGGGAGATAACACTGAAGCTTTCTTT. Translated, it gives CASTPGDNTEAFF.

This clonotype occurred many times. In DNA form, the CDR3 reads TGCAGTGCTAGGGATTTACTCAGGGATCAGGCTTTCTTT. It is translated as CSARDLLRDQAFF. The chain uses TRBV20-1 and TRBJ1-1; weak D call: TRBD1 (5 bases). Germline V gives CDR1 DFQATT, CDR2 SNEGSKA (reference sequence). The CDR3 totals 13 residues. V lost 3 bases and J lost 11, with 19 bases in between.

Ten or more counts support this clonotype. The gene calls are TRBV5-1 and TRBJ2-5; the D is unclear. V lost 0 bases to trimming and J lost 2 bases, with 8 bases between them. CDR3 length equals 14 residues. Germline CDR1 and CDR2: SGHRS and YFSETQ. In DNA, the CDR3 is TGCGCCAGCAGCTTGGGGCGGCTTCAAGAGACCCAGTACTTC. It is translated as CASSLGRLQETQYF.

This clonotype appeared many times. This chain uses TRBV10-3 with TRBJ2-3; D unresolved. V lost 3 bases to trimming and J lost 0 bases, with 16 bases between them. Looked up from germline, CDR1 is ENHRY and CDR2 is SYGVKD. The CDR3 sequence is 17 residues long. The CDR3 DNA reads as TGTGCCATCAGTGAATCCTATCGCTTGGGGAGCACAGATACGCAGTATTTT. It codes for CAISESYRLGSTDTQYF.

A note on this clonotype: Its ends do not fully match the called genes, so a read error is possible. The V call is TRBV28, the J call TRBJ2-5; TRBD1 aligns across 7 bases. Germline V CDR1 and CDR2: MDHEN, SYDVKM. This CDR3 is built from 13 residues. DNA of the CDR3: TGTGTCAGCAGGAAGGGACAGCAAGAGACCCAGTACTTT. It encodes CVSRKGQQETQYF. Based on the CDR3 plus reference TRBV28 and TRBJ2-5, the full variable domain is DVKVTQSSRYLVKRTGEKVFLECVQDMDHENMFWYRQDPGLGLRLIYFSYDVKMKEKGDIPEGYSVSREKKERFSLILESASTNQTSMYLCVSRKGQQETQYFGPGTRLLVL.

At least ten counts were recorded for this clonotype. The chain employs TRBV29-1 and TRBJ1-2; 7 nucleotides match TRBD1. Germline CDR1 is SQVTM and CDR2 is ANQGSEA. The CDR3 runs 13 residues. Unmatched junction bases numbered 6, after V lost 7 bases and J lost 1 base. CDR3 region: CSARQGINYGYTF. The CDR3 nucleotides read TGCAGCGCCCGACAGGGTATTAACTATGGCTACACCTTC.

This clonotype is classed as medium-sized. CDR3 in amino acids: CAVSAGTLPDTQYF. Here the CDR3 DNA reads TGTGCCGTCTCGGCGGGGACATTACCAGATACGCAGTATTTT. The chain combines TRBV12-3 or TRBV12-4 with TRBJ2-3; the D call may be TRBD1 or TRBD2 (6 bases each). V lost 11 bases and J lost 4, with 19 bases in between. The CDR3 contains 14 residues.

This clonotype was seen ten or more times. This chain joins TRBV5-1 and TRBJ1-2, with D perhaps TRBD1 (5 bases). The CDR3 is made up of 17 amino acids. Between the trimmed V and J ends, which lost 4 bases and 0 bases, there was a span of 19 bases. CDR1 and CDR2 (germline): SGHRS, YFSETQ. CDR3 amino acids: CASSHSFAGGANYGYTF. CDR3 nucleotides: TGCGCCAGCAGCCACTCCTTTGCTGGGGGAGCTAACTATGGCTACACCTTC. Variable domain in full (rest from reference TRBV5-1 and TRBJ1-2): KAGVTQTPRYLIKTRGQQVTLSCSPISGHRSVSWYQQTPGQGLQFLFEYFSETQRNKGNFPGRFSGRQFSNSRSEMNVSTLELGDSALYLCASSHSFAGGANYGYTFGSGTRLTVV.

This chain joins TRBV30 and TRBJ1-5; 7 bases match TRBD1. V shed 0 bases and J 6 bases; nucleotides not matched to a gene: 8. This CDR3 comprises 15 residues. Per the germline V gene, CDR1 is GTSNPN and CDR2 is SVGIG (reference sequence). The CDR3, as DNA: TGTGCCTGGAGTGTCTCGACAGGGCTTTCTCAGCCCCAGCATTTT. It yields the protein CAWSVSTGLSQPQHF.

This clonotype was seen many times. The chain joins TRBV28 to TRBJ2-1, with D possibly TRBD2 on 6 matching bases. Trimming shortened V by 5 bases and J by 6 bases, and 20 bases separated the two germline ends. Germline CDR1 reads MDHEN; CDR2 reads SYDVKM. This CDR3 has 16 amino acids. CDR3 sequence (DNA): TGTGCCAGCAGTCCCGTTCTAGCGCCGACCTTCAATGAGCAGTTCTTC. It translates to CASSPVLAPTFNEQFF.

This clonotype was detected ten times or more. J is TRBJ2-5 and V is TRBV12-3 or TRBV12-4; D call uncertain. V lost 3 bases and J lost 1, with 12 bases in between. The CDR3 length is 15 residues. The CDR3, as DNA: TGTGCCAGCAGTTTCCCGACGGGCGCCCAAGAGACCCAGTACTTC. Translating gives CASSFPTGAQETQYF.